This TCR beta chain was recorded in a study of shared clonotypes between healthy human individuals. Original handling: Filtering differed since immunoSEQ provided only junctions, with no quality scores. Method: immunoSEQ multiplex PCR; TCRdb's copy keeps in-frame clones and lacks some. V, J and clone size are those of that table, while D and trimming were read from the DNA. The sample records under 750,000 clones, roughly two thirds being singletons. Regarding the study as a whole: Across subsets, estimated richness was generally greater for naive than for memory populations.

This clone was recorded only once. Its antigen remains unidentified. CDR3 size: 14 residues. Germline lookup yields CDR1 SGHRS and CDR2 YFSETQ. Subsets obtained from CD4+ cells comprised CD45RA+ naive and CD45RA-negative memory cells. Sequencing was performed on memory CD4+ T cells sorted from blood. Regarding subset: CD45RA-negative fraction. V is TRBV5-1 and J is TRBJ2-5; D possibly corresponds to TRBD2 (5 bases). The DNA end is more similar to TRBJ2-7, so the J call may be wrong. This sequence originates from a woman between 25 and 40 years old in good health. Written as DNA, the CDR3 is TGCGCCAGCAGCTCTCCGGGGAGCTCCTACGAGCAGTACTTC. Encoded protein: CASSSPGSSYEQYF.